What follows are 22 T cell receptor beta chains derived from one specimen sequenced in a study of CXCR3-negative and CXCR3-positive naive CD8 T cells. The libraries of TRB cDNA were constructed through 5' RACE using UMI labels. From the 5' RACE reads, TCRdb lists one entry per CDR3 protein and no DNA. The repertoire shows around 160,000 distinct CDR3 sequences; the top ten hold roughly 0.27%. Their recognized antigens are unknown. Findings and limits, study-wide: CXCR3-positive naive cells carried more hydrophobic TRB CDR3s than CXCR3-negative naive cells did.

The sample comprised naive CXCR3+ CD8+ T cells from blood. The subset denotes: CD45RO-CCR7+CD27+CD95- naive CD8+ T cells expressing CXCR3 (TNR3+). The receptor set was obtained from a human donor in good health. Some clones in this sample may be carry-over from other donors' samples.

The rearrangement links TRBV13 to TRBJ2-1. Germline V CDR1 and CDR2: PRHDT, FYEKMQ (reference sequence). CDR3 length: 14 amino acids. CDR3 region: CASISGGSYNEQFF. Combining the CDR3 with reference TRBV13 and TRBJ2-1 gives the whole variable domain AAGVIQSPRHLIKEKRETATLKCYPIPRHDTVYWYQQGPGQDPQFLISFYEKMQSDKGSIPDRFSAQQFSDYHSELNMSSLELGDSALYFCASISGGSYNEQFFGPGTRLTVL.

The rearrangement links TRBV15 to TRBJ1-3; there is no DNA to check the TCRdb D call of TRBD1. The CDR3 is 17 residues long. Germline loops: CDR1 LNHNV, CDR2 YYDKDF (reference sequence). The CDR3 here is CATSRRQGAFSGNTIYF.

The chain joins TRBV29-1 to TRBJ2-7; the D call of TRBD1 rests on TCRdb alone, since no DNA is present to check it. The germline CDR1 and CDR2 sequences are SQVTM and ANQGSEA. The CDR3 has 14 residues. The CDR3 sequence: CSAGGGGRNNEQYF.

This chain uses TRBV20-1 with TRBJ1-5; TCRdb proposes TRBD1, but this gene call is untestable without DNA. In germline, CDR1 is DFQATT, CDR2 SNEGSKA (reference sequence). The CDR3 covers 16 residues. CDR3 residues: CSARDPYPGGHQPQHF.

The V call is TRBV10-3, the J call TRBJ2-7; TCRdb's D gene call, TRBD2, goes unchecked for lack of DNA. In germline, CDR1 is ENHRY, CDR2 SYGVKD. The CDR3 runs to 16 residues. The CDR3 here is CAISGGRGGGYYEQYF.

The chain recombines TRBV4-3 with TRBJ2-1; TCRdb selects TRBD1, and the lack of DNA leaves this call unchecked. CDR3 length: 15 amino acids. The germline gives CDR1 LGHNA, CDR2 YSLEER. This CDR3 reads CASSQGVGGYNEQFF.

This chain connects TRBV5-1 to TRBJ2-2; the TRBD1 assignment by TCRdb is unverifiable without DNA. There are 14 residues in the CDR3. Germline assignment: CDR1 SGHRS and CDR2 YFSETQ. The CDR3 reads CASSGRQGAGELFF.

J is TRBJ2-1 and V is TRBV2. This CDR3 has 11 amino acids. CDR1 is SNHLY and CDR2 is FYNNEI in the germline V gene. The CDR3 loop is CAIPRPDEQFF.

This chain links TRBV5-1 with TRBJ2-5. The CDR3 is made up of 14 amino acids. Per germline, CDR1 SGHRS and CDR2 YFSETQ. CDR3 sequence: CASSSPGYQETQYF.

The chain links TRBV28 to TRBJ1-1. This CDR3 comprises 12 residues. The germline V gene has CDR1 MDHEN and CDR2 SYDVKM. The CDR3 reads CATAQMNTEAFF.

V usage is TRBV12-3 or TRBV12-4 and J usage is TRBJ1-1. The CDR3 is made up of 15 amino acids. CDR3 protein: CASSLVWVSNTEAVF.

The chain recombines TRBV5-6 with TRBJ1-5. The CDR3 contains 13 residues. CDR1 and CDR2 (germline): SGHDT, YYEEEE. CDR3 in amino acids: CASSFAGNQPQHF.

The J gene is TRBJ2-7, the V gene TRBV10-3; the TRBD1 assignment by TCRdb is unverifiable without DNA. Germline V gene sequence: CDR1 ENHRY, CDR2 SYGVKD. This CDR3 spans 13 amino acids. This chain's CDR3 is CAISDTRLGEQYF.

The chain combines TRBV13 with TRBJ1-2. The CDR3 spans 14 residues. Germline V gene data show CDR1 as PRHDT and CDR2 as FYEKMQ (reference sequence). CDR3 amino acids: CASSPWTYNYGYTF.

The genes are TRBV10-3 and TRBJ2-2. The CDR3 is 13 residues long. Germline V gives CDR1 ENHRY, CDR2 SYGVKD. CDR3 protein: CAISEANSGELFF.

The chain employs TRBV21-1 and TRBJ1-4. TRBV21-1 is noted as a pseudogene. The CDR3 is made up of 11 amino acids. CDR3: CASSKGRKLFF.

The chain carries TRBV6-5 and TRBJ1-5; as DNA is missing, the TRBD1 call by TCRdb cannot be tested. This CDR3 comprises 18 residues. Per germline, CDR1 MNHEY and CDR2 SVGAGI. The CDR3 loop is CASRPNPQGDQNGQPQHF.

J is TRBJ2-2 and V is TRBV4-1; TCRdb calls TRBD1, which cannot be checked without DNA. Germline values: CDR1 MGHRA, CDR2 YSYEKL. The CDR3 runs to 17 residues. CDR3 loop: CASSQGLRGPGTGELFF.

The V and J genes are TRBV5-1 and TRBJ2-1; TCRdb outputs TRBD2, but without DNA this stays unchecked. CDR3 length: 13 residues. Germline V gives CDR1 SGHRS, CDR2 YFSETQ. CDR3 sequence reads: CASDSGEYNEQFF.

The genes are TRBV7-2 and TRBJ1-1; TCRdb lists TRBD1, though no DNA is available to test this call. The CDR3 runs 18 residues. CDR1 and CDR2 (germline): SGHTA, FQGNSA. The CDR3 is CASSYLTGGEGWGTEAFF.

This rearrangement joins TRBV5-1 to TRBJ2-1; TCRdb outputs TRBD2, but without DNA this stays unchecked. Germline CDR1 reads SGHRS; CDR2 reads YFSETQ. The CDR3 has 17 amino acids. CDR3 in amino acids: CASSLSGTSLTYNEQFF.

The CDR3 protein is CASSFLLREALTDTQYF. This chain joins TRBV28 and TRBJ2-3; the TRBD2 assignment by TCRdb is unverifiable without DNA. The CDR3 runs 17 residues. CDR1 MDHEN and CDR2 SYDVKM come from the germline V gene.